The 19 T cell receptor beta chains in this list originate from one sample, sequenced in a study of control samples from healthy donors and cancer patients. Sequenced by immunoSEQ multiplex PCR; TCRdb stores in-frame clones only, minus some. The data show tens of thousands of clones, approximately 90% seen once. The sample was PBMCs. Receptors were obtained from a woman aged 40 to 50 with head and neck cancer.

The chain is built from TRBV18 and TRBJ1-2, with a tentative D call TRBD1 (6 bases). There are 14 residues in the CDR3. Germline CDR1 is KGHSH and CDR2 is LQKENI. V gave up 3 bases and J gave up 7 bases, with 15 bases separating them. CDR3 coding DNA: TGTGCCAGCTCACCGATGACAGGTAACGCTGGCTACACCTTC. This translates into CASSPMTGNAGYTF.

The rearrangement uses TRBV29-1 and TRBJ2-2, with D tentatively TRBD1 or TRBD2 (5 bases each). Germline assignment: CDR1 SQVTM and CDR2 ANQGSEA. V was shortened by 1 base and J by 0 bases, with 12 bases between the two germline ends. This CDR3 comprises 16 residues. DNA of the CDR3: TGCAGCGTTGAAGGGGGGTCAATCGCGAACACCGGGGAGCTGTTTTTT. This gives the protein CSVEGGSIANTGELFF.

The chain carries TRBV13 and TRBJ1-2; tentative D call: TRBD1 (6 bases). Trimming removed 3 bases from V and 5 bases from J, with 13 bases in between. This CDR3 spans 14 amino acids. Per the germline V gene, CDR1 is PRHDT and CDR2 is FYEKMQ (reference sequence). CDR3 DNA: TGTGCCAGCAGCTTTAGGGGGGCAGGGTATGGCTACACCTTC. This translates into CASSFRGAGYGYTF.

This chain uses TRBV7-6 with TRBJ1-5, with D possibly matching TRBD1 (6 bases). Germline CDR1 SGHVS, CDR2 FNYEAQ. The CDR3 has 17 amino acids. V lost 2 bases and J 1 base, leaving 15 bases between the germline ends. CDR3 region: CASSLKSGAVSNQPQHF. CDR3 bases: TGTGCCAGCAGCTTAAAGTCAGGGGCGGTGAGCAATCAGCCCCAGCATTTT.

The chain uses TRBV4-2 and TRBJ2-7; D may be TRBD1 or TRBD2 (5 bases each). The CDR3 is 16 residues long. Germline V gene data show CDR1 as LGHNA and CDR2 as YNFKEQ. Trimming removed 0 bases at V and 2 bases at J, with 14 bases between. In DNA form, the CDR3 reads TGTGCCAGCAGCCAAGAATCACTCGGGACCCCCTACGAGCAGTACTTC. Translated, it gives CASSQESLGTPYEQYF.

The CDR3, as DNA: TGTGCCAGTCGGGACAGGGGGTCCTACGAGCAGTACTTC. Amino acid sequence: CASRDRGSYEQYF. The chain carries TRBV12-3 or TRBV12-4 and TRBJ2-7; 11 bases line up with TRBD1. Trimming cost V 9 bases and J 1 base; bases outside gene matches: 2. There are 13 residues in the CDR3.

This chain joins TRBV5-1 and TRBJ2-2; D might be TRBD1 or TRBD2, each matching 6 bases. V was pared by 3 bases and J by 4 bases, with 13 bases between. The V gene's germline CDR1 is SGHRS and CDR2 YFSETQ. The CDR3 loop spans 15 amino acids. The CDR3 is CASSWDGGRTGELFF. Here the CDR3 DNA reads TGCGCCAGCAGCTGGGACGGGGGCCGCACCGGGGAGCTGTTTTTT.

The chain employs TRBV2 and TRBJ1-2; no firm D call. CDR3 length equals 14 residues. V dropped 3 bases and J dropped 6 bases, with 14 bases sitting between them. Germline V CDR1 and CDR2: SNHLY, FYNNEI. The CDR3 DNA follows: TGTGCCAGCAGTGACGTTTGGGATGTCGATGGCTACACCTTC. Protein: CASSDVWDVDGYTF.

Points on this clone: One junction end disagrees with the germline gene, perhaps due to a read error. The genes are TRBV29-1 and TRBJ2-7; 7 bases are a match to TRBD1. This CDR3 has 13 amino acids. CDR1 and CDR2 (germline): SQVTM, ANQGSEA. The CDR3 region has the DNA TGCAGCGTTGAAGACCCCCCTTCACAGGGGATGAACTTC. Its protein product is CSVEDPPSQGMNF.

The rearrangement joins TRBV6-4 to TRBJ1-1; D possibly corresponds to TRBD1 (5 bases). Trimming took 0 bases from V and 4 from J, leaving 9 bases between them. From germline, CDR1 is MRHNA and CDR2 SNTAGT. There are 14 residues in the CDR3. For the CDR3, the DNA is TGTGCCAGCAGTGACTCGGGGGGATCCACTGAAGCTTTCTTT. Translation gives CASSDSGGSTEAFF.

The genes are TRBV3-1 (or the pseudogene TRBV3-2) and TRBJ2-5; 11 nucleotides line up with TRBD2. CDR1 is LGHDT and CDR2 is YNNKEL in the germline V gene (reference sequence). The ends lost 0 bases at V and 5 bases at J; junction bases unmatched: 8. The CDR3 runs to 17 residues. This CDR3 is CASSQEGTSGSMETQYF. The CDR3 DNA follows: TGTGCCAGCAGCCAAGAAGGAACTAGCGGGAGCATGGAGACCCAGTACTTC.

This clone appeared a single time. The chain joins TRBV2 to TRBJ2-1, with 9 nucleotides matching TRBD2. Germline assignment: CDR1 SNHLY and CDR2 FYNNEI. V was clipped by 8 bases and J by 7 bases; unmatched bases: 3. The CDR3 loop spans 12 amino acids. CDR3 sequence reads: CASAGGPNEQFF. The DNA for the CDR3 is TGTGCCAGCGCGGGGGGGCCAAATGAGCAGTTCTTC.

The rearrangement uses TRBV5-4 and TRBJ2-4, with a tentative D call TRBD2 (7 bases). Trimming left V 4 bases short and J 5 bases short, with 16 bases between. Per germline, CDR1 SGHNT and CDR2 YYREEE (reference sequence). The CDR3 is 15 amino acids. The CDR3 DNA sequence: TGTGCCAGCAGCCGCGTGGGGGGGGCTGAAAACATTCAGTACTTC. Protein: CASSRVGGAENIQYF. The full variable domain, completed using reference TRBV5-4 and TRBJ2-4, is ETGVTQSPTHLIKTRGQQVTLRCSSQSGHNTVSWYQQALGQGPQFIFQYYREEENGRGNFPPRFSGLQFPNYSSELNVNALELDDSALYLCASSRVGGAENIQYFGAGTRLSVL.

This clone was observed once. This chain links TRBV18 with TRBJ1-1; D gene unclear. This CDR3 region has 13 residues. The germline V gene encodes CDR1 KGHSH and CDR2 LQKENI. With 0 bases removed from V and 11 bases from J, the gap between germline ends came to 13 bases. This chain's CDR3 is CASSPPSAARAFF. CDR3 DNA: TGTGCCAGCTCACCACCCTCGGCAGCCCGGGCTTTCTTT.

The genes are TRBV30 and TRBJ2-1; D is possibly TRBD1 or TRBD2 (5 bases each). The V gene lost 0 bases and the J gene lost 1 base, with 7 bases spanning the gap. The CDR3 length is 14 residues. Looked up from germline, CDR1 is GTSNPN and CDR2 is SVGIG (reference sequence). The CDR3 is CAWSVWGSYNEQFF. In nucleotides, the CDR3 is TGTGCCTGGAGTGTCTGGGGGTCCTACAATGAGCAGTTCTTC.

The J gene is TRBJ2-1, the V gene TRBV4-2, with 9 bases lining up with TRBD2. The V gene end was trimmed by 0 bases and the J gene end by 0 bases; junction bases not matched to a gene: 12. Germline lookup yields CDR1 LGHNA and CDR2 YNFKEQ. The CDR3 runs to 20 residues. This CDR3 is CASSQDLSSGGLSSYNEQFF. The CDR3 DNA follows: TGTGCCAGCAGCCAAGATCTATCCAGCGGGGGGTTGAGCTCCTACAATGAGCAGTTCTTC.

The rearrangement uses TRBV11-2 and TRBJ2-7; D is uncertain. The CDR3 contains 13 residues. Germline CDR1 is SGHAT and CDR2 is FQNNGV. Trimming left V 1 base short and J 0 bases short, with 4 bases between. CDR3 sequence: CASSLVLSYEQYF. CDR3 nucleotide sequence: TGTGCCAGCAGCTTAGTTCTCTCCTACGAGCAGTACTTC.

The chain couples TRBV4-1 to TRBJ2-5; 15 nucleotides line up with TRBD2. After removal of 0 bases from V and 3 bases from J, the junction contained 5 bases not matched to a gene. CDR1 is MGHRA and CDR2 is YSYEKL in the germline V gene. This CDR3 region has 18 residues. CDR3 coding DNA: TGCGCCAGCAGCCAAGATGGTCGGACTAGCGGGAGGGAAGAGACCCAGTACTTC. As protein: CASSQDGRTSGREETQYF.

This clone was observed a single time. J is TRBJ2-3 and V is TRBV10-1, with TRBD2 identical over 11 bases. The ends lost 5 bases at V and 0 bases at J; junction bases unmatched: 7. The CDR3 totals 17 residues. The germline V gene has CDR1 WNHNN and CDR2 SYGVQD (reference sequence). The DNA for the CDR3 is TGCGCCAGCAGTCTACTAGCGGGAGATATGAGCACAGATACGCAGTATTTT. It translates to CASSLLAGDMSTDTQYF.